This T cell receptor (beta chain) came from a study of T cell changes during pregnancy in multiple sclerosis. This CDR3 is built from 16 residues. The germline V gene encodes CDR1 MNHEY and CDR2 SMNVEV (reference sequence). Trimming shortened V by 6 bases and J by 4 bases, and 21 bases separated the two germline ends. The protocol was immunoSEQ multiplex PCR, while the TCRdb copy is restricted to in-frame clones and leaves out a portion. The profile shows about 59,000 clones, over 80% of them singletons. The chain carries TRBV27 and TRBJ1-2; perhaps TRBD1 as D (6 bases). Material: peripheral blood, obtained in the first trimester of pregnancy. The receptor comes from a female donor in good health, enrolled as a control in a pregnancy study. The DNA for the CDR3 is TGTGCCAGCAGCCGGAGACAGGCACCCGAAACCTATGGCTACACCTTC. Amino acids: CASSRRQAPETYGYTF.